This T cell receptor (beta chain) was sequenced during a study of vaccination effects on CD4 cells after COVID-19. The overall study: Following the second dose by a median of 72 days, the post-vaccine samples were obtained.

Sequenced by immunoSEQ multiplex PCR; TCRdb stores in-frame clones only, minus some. The sample holds tens of thousands of clones, more than 60% seen once. Worth noting for this clone: Its antigen is undetermined.

Sequencing was preceded by expansion of antigen-specific CD4+ T cells with viral peptide pools in the ViraFEST assay. After about 10 days in culture, the CD4+ T cells were isolated. Each participant was given two doses of one vaccine (BNT162b2 or mRNA-1273). Cells had half their medium changed to IL-2 medium on days 3 and 7. General study points: Marked clonal contraction of infection- and vaccine-induced clones was seen late after vaccination.

V was shortened by 5 bases and J by 0 bases, with 10 bases between the two germline ends. The CDR3 has 14 residues. Per the germline V gene, CDR1 is SGHRS and CDR2 is YFSETQ. J is TRBJ2-3 and V is TRBV5-1, with D maybe TRBD1 (5 bases). The specimen comprised CD4+ T cells from PBMCs cultured with HCoV-OC43 spike peptides, sampled after COVID-19 vaccination. Subset here: HCoV-OC43 spike overlapping peptide pool stimulation. This TCR derives from a human donor who received a COVID-19 vaccine. For the CDR3, the DNA is TGCGCCAGCAGGGGGCTACAGAGCACAGATACGCAGTATTTT. Translating gives CASRGLQSTDTQYF.